The 24 T cell receptor beta chains listed next were all sequenced from one sample in a study of metastatic and nonmetastatic thyroid tumors. TCRdb reanalyzed the PCR reads with MiXCR. The sample holds 20,000 to 30,000 clones, around an eighth seen once. No patient had received any treatment before thyroid surgery. Input material: blood. These receptors were collected from a female donor with papillary thyroid cancer or a benign thyroid nodule (not recorded which). Some clones in this sample may be carry-over from other donors' samples.

The V call is TRBV25-1, the J call TRBJ1-4; D may be TRBD1 (5 bases). Looked up from germline, CDR1 is MGHDK and CDR2 is SYGVNS. V lost 5 bases to trimming and J lost 1 base, with 11 bases between them. This CDR3 region has 15 residues. The CDR3 sequence: CASSPFQGTNEKLFF. The CDR3 bases are TGTGCCAGCAGTCCTTTCCAGGGAACTAATGAAAAACTGTTTTTT.

This sequence joins TRBV5-1 and TRBJ2-7; D unclear. The CDR3 runs 13 residues. The ends were cut back, 0 bases at V and 5 bases at J, with 9 bases in the middle. Germline lookup yields CDR1 SGHRS and CDR2 YFSETQ. CDR3 coding DNA: TGCGCCAGCAGCTTGGAGGACGGCAACGAGCAGTACTTC. This encodes CASSLEDGNEQYF.

This clone came up many times. The chain uses TRBV20-1 and TRBJ2-2, with 8 bases identical to TRBD2. Germline V lookup: CDR1 DFQATT, CDR2 SNEGSKA (reference sequence). Germline trimming cut 4 bases from V and 5 bases from J; bases unmatched to any gene: 9. This CDR3 contains 15 residues. The CDR3 here is CSATDSGTGTGELFF. The CDR3 nucleotides read TGCAGTGCTACCGATAGCGGGACGGGGACCGGGGAGCTGTTTTTT.

This clone was detected a few times. V is TRBV2 and J is TRBJ1-2; weak D call: TRBD1 (6 bases). Trimming left V 1 base short and J 7 bases short, with 10 bases between. The CDR3 is 13 residues long. Germline-derived CDR1 and CDR2 are SNHLY and FYNNEI. For the CDR3, the DNA is TGTGCCAGCAGTGAAGAAAGGGGGGGTGGCTACACCTTC. The encoded protein is CASSEERGGGYTF.

This clone showed up many times. A read error is possible here, since a much larger clone lies one base away. The rearrangement uses TRBV2 and TRBJ2-1; the D is unclear. Germline values: CDR1 SNHLY, CDR2 FYNNEI. The CDR3 contains 11 residues. The CDR3 DNA reads as TGTGCCAGCACTAACTACAATGAGCAGCTCTTC. The encoded protein is CASTNYNEQLF.

The table lists this clone with many counts. The V and J genes are TRBV6-2 or TRBV6-3 and TRBJ2-7, with a tentative D call TRBD2 (6 bases). CDR1 and CDR2 from the germline V gene are MNHEY and SVGEGT. This CDR3 has 14 residues. V was cut by 5 bases and J by 1 base, with 12 bases left in between. The CDR3 DNA reads as TGTGCCAGCAGTCTAGGGACTTCTTCCTACGAGCAGTACTTC. Protein sequence: CASSLGTSSYEQYF.

In its sample, this clone was seen many times. The V gene is TRBV18, the J gene TRBJ2-5; D is unclear. Germline V gives CDR1 KGHSH, CDR2 LQKENI. Trimming removed 6 bases at V and 4 bases at J, with 9 bases between. The CDR3 runs to 12 residues. CDR3 sequence: CASSLTGETQYF. DNA for the CDR3: TGTGCCAGCTCCCTTACCGGAGAGACCCAGTACTTC.

In its sample, this clone was seen many times. This chain uses TRBV20-1 with TRBJ1-4, with TRBD1 as a possible D gene (5 bases). From germline, CDR1 is DFQATT and CDR2 SNEGSKA (reference sequence). The CDR3 is 13 residues long. V was pared by 2 bases and J by 8 bases, with 12 bases between. CDR3 nucleotide sequence: TGCAGTGCTAGATGGGGGGAGGGGGAAAAACTGTTTTTT. This sequence encodes CSARWGEGEKLFF.

A few counts support this clone. J is TRBJ2-7 and V is TRBV10-2; D may be TRBD2 (5 bases). CDR1 and CDR2 (germline): WSHSY, SAAADI. This CDR3 spans 13 amino acids. V lost 3 bases to trimming and J lost 2 bases, with 8 bases between them. The CDR3 DNA sequence: TGCGCCAGCAGTGATCGACTAACCTACGAGCAGTACTTC. Protein: CASSDRLTYEQYF.

This clone was seen ten or more times. J is TRBJ1-4 and V is TRBV5-4; no firm D call. The V and J ends lost 0 bases and 5 bases respectively, with 17 bases between them. Germline CDR1 is SGHNT and CDR2 is YYREEE (reference sequence). The CDR3 has 17 residues. CDR3 residues: CASSLGYLDGRNEKLFF. DNA of the CDR3: TGTGCCAGCAGCTTGGGTTATTTGGACGGCAGAAATGAAAAACTGTTTTTT.

The V call is TRBV5-1, the J call TRBJ2-1; D may be TRBD1 or TRBD2 (5 bases each). CDR3 length: 13 residues. Germline V gene lookup returns CDR1 SGHRS and CDR2 YFSETQ. V shed 5 bases and J shed 7 bases, with 13 bases lying between them. The CDR3: CASRDTEGNEQFF. As DNA, the CDR3 is TGCGCCAGCAGGGACACCGAGGGGAATGAGCAGTTCTTC.

Ten or more counts support this clone. The rearrangement uses TRBV9 and TRBJ1-1; TRBD1 is a possible D gene (6 bases). Germline CDR1 reads SGDLS; CDR2 reads YYNGEE. V was trimmed by 6 bases and J by 1 base, leaving 16 bases between them. The CDR3 has 15 residues. CDR3 nucleotide sequence: TGTGCCAGCACCGCGACCGGGACACCGAACACTGAAGCTTTCTTT. It translates to CASTATGTPNTEAFF.

This clone has at least ten counts. The chain couples TRBV14 to TRBJ2-1; D is possibly TRBD2 (6 bases). The CDR3 has 13 amino acids. Trimming left V 1 base short and J 9 bases short, with 10 bases between. Per germline, CDR1 SGHDN and CDR2 FVKESK. As DNA, the CDR3 is TGTGCCAGCAGCCAAGGAGCCGGGGGTGAGCAGTTCTTC. This gives the protein CASSQGAGGEQFF.

This clone was detected a few times. The chain uses TRBV7-9 and TRBJ2-5; a possible D gene is TRBD1 (5 bases). The V end lost 5 bases, the J end lost 1 base, and 8 bases lay between the germline ends. CDR1 is SEHNR, CDR2 FQNEAQ, per germline (reference sequence). The CDR3 extends over 13 amino acids. CDR3 sequence: CASSRTSQETQYF. The CDR3 DNA reads TGTGCCAGCAGCAGGACAAGCCAAGAGACCCAGTACTTC.

In this sample, this clone turned up many times. The chain combines TRBV20-1 with TRBJ1-1; D is uncertain. Between the trimmed V and J ends, which lost 1 base and 0 bases, there was a span of 18 bases. CDR3 length equals 17 residues. Germline CDR1 DFQATT, CDR2 SNEGSKA (reference sequence). This CDR3 reads CSARVPGGVALNTEAFF. The CDR3 nucleotides read TGCAGTGCTAGAGTCCCGGGTGGGGTTGCCCTGAACACTGAAGCTTTCTTT.

This clone occurred many times. This rearrangement joins TRBV2 to TRBJ1-4; D is uncertain. This CDR3 has 14 amino acids. V dropped 5 bases and J dropped 0 bases, with 7 bases sitting between them. Germline V CDR1 and CDR2: SNHLY, FYNNEI. CDR3: CASSLAATNEKLFF. CDR3 in DNA: TGTGCCAGCAGTTTAGCTGCAACTAATGAAAAACTGTTTTTT. Supplemented by reference TRBV2 and TRBJ1-4, the full variable domain reads EPEVTQTPSHQVTQMGQEVILRCVPISNHLYFYWYRQILGQKVEFLVSFYNNEISEKSEIFDDQFSVERPDGSNFTLKIRSTKLEDSAMYFCASSLAATNEKLFFGSGTQLSVL.

Relative to its sample, this clone is medium-sized. V and J are TRBV28 and TRBJ2-7; TRBD2 is a possible D gene (6 bases). The germline V and J ends were trimmed by 6 bases and 7 bases, with 13 bases remaining between them. Germline CDR1 MDHEN, CDR2 SYDVKM. CDR3 length: 12 amino acids. Written as DNA, the CDR3 is TGTGCCAGCAGGCAAAGCGGGCGAGAGCAGTACTTC. Amino acid sequence: CASRQSGREQYF. Using reference TRBV28 and TRBJ2-7 for the parts outside the CDR3, the full variable domain is DVKVTQSSRYLVKRTGEKVFLECVQDMDHENMFWYRQDPGLGLRLIYFSYDVKMKEKGDIPEGYSVSREKKERFSLILESASTNQTSMYLCASRQSGREQYFGPGTRLTVT.

This clone occurred many times. The J gene is TRBJ2-2, the V gene TRBV7-2, with D perhaps being TRBD1 or TRBD2 (5 bases each). CDR3 length: 13 amino acids. Germline V lookup: CDR1 SGHTA, CDR2 FQGNSA. V lost 11 bases and J lost 1, with 11 bases in between. CDR3 DNA sequence: TGTGCCGGGGCCGGAGGGAACACCGGGGAGCTGTTTTTT. It encodes CAGAGGNTGELFF. The full variable domain, completed using reference TRBV7-2 and TRBJ2-2, is GAGVSQSPSNKVTEKGKDVELRCDPISGHTALYWYRQSLGQGLEFLIYFQGNSAPDKSGLPSDRFSAERTGGSVSTLTIQRTQQEDSAVYLCAGAGGNTGELFFGEGSRLTVL.

This clone was observed many times. V gene TRBV2 combines with J gene TRBJ1-3; TRBD1 might be the D (5 bases). Trimming pared 10 bases from V and 1 base from J, leaving 20 bases between. CDR3 length equals 16 residues. Germline V gene sequence: CDR1 SNHLY, CDR2 FYNNEI. The CDR3 reads CATSGTASPSGNTIYF. For the CDR3, the DNA is TGTGCCACATCCGGGACTGCCTCTCCTTCTGGAAACACCATATATTTT.

In this sample, this clone turned up many times. The chain carries TRBV20-1 and TRBJ2-1; 12 nucleotides line up with TRBD1. The CDR3 sequence is 15 residues long. The germline V gene has CDR1 DFQATT and CDR2 SNEGSKA (reference sequence). With 3 bases clipped from V and 8 bases from J, the junction kept 8 bases outside the gene matches. As DNA, the CDR3 is TGCAGTGCTAGGCCCGGGGGACAGGGGGCCTATGAGCAGTTCTTC. Its protein product is CSARPGGQGAYEQFF.

There are many counts of this clone. The gene calls are TRBV4-1 and TRBJ2-1; D gene uncertain. V was cut by 1 base and J by 5 bases, with 18 bases left in between. Germline assignment: CDR1 MGHRA and CDR2 YSYEKL. The CDR3 loop spans 17 amino acids. The DNA for the CDR3 is TGCGCCAGCAGCCAAGGTTGGCGCGAGCTAGGGAACAATGAGCAGTTCTTC. The encoded protein is CASSQGWRELGNNEQFF.

Here the CDR3 reads CASSSGRPNYGYTF. CDR3 bases: TGCGCCAGCAGCTCCGGACGGCCCAACTATGGCTACACCTTC. The V gene is TRBV5-1, the J gene TRBJ1-2; D not resolved. Germline V lookup: CDR1 SGHRS, CDR2 YFSETQ. The CDR3 extends over 14 amino acids. V lost 3 bases and J 2 bases, leaving 11 bases between the germline ends.

This clone has ten or more counts. The CDR3 DNA reads TGTGCCAGCAGCGCTGGGGGCGGCTATAATTCACCCCTCCACTTT. Translating gives CASSAGGGYNSPLHF. This chain uses TRBV27 with TRBJ1-6; a weak D match, TRBD1 (6 bases). V was clipped by 6 bases and J by 3 bases, with 12 bases between them. This CDR3 is built from 15 residues. Germline CDR1 reads MNHEY; CDR2 reads SMNVEV (reference sequence).

This clone was recorded at least ten times. Other DNA sequences in this specimen translate into the identical CDR3. The chain recombines TRBV2 with TRBJ2-3, with D possibly being TRBD2 (5 bases). V lost 6 bases, J lost 0 bases, and 16 bases lay in between. There are 16 residues in the CDR3. Germline V CDR1 and CDR2: SNHLY, FYNNEI. CDR3 DNA: TGTGCCAGCAGCCCTCAGAGGGCCTCGAGCACAGATACGCAGTATTTT. Translating gives CASSPQRASSTDTQYF.